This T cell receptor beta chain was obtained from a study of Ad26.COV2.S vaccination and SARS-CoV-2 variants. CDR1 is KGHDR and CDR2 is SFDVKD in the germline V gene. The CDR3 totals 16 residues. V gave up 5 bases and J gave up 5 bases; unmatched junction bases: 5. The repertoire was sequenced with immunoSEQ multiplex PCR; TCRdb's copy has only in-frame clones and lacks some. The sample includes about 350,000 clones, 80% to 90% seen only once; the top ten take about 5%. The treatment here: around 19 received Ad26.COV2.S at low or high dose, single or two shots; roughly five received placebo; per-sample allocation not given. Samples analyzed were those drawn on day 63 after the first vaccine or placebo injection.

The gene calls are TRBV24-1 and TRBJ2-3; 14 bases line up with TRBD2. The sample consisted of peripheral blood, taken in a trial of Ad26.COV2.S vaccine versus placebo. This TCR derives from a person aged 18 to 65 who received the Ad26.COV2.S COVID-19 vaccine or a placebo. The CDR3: CATSAPGLAGVDTQYF. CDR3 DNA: TGTGCCACCAGTGCCCCGGGACTAGCGGGAGTAGATACGCAGTATTTT.